This T cell receptor (beta chain) was identified during a study of response to subunit inactivated influenza vaccine. The sample holds many counts of this clonotype. Its antigen is currently unknown. V was clipped by 2 bases and J by 5 bases, with 7 bases between them. Germline CDR1 SEHNR, CDR2 FQNEAQ (reference sequence). The CDR3 loop spans 13 amino acids. TCRdb reanalysed the RT-PCR reads using MiXCR and keeps one entry per CDR3 protein. This table has about 170,000 distinct CDR3 sequences, roughly 10% appearing once. Overall study findings and caveats: New T cells are recruited in small numbers by each seasonal influenza vaccination, according to the authors' suggestion.

The chain links TRBV7-9 to TRBJ2-4; D unclear. This specimen was CD8+ T cells sorted from PBMCs, taken around 25 months after vaccination. The origin of this receptor is a man aged 45-69 years who received an inactivated influenza vaccine. The CDR3 loop reads CASSLTLENIQYF. The CDR3, as DNA: TGTGCCAGCAGCTTAACTCTCGAAAACATTCAGTACTTC.